Listed below are T cell receptor beta chains from one sample, sequenced in a study of technical replicates of blood from a few donors. The assay was immunoSEQ multiplex PCR, and TCRdb's table has in-frame clones only and misses some. Here the sample spans about 100,000 clones, 85% to 95% being singletons. What was sequenced was T cells isolated from PBMCs. These receptors all come from a human donor in good health. Each CDR3 is given with its conserved first and last residue. A D gene is named only where the DNA matches it firmly. Expanded clones get a size class; other rows say once, few or many, or leave the size out.

v_gene	d_gene	j_gene	abundance	CDR3aa	CDR3nt
TRBV7-2	TRBD2	TRBJ2-3	-	CASSPRTSGIPTDTQYF	TGTGCCAGCAGCCCTAGGACTAGCGGGATCCCCACAGATACGCAGTATTTT
TRBV6-5	-	TRBJ2-1	-	CASSLILAAYNEQFF	TGTGCCAGCAGTTTAATCCTAGCCGCTTACAATGAGCAGTTCTTC
TRBV10-3	-	TRBJ2-7	-	CAISESQTGLAYEQYF	TGTGCCATCAGTGAGTCACAGACAGGTCTAGCCTACGAGCAGTACTTC
TRBV6-1	TRBD2	TRBJ2-1	-	CASSPDSGKGNEQFF	TGTGCCAGCAGTCCCGATAGCGGGAAGGGGAATGAGCAGTTCTTC
TRBV11-2	-	TRBJ2-7	-	CASSLVPGFGYEQYF	TGTGCCAGCAGCTTAGTTCCGGGATTTGGCTACGAGCAGTACTTC
TRBV2	-	TRBJ1-5	-	CASRKGVEPQHF	TGTGCCAGCAGGAAAGGGGTAGAGCCCCAGCATTTT
TRBV5-1	TRBD2	TRBJ2-7	-	CASSLGLAGGVGYEQYF	TGCGCCAGCAGCTTGGGACTAGCGGGAGGAGTAGGCTACGAGCAGTACTTC
TRBV7-2	-	TRBJ2-7	once	CASSSQLGLYEQYF	TGTGCCAGCAGCTCCCAATTGGGACTCTACGAGCAGTACTTC
TRBV30	TRBD2	TRBJ2-7	-	CAWKTGTSGYEQYF	TGTGCCTGGAAGACCGGGACTAGCGGCTACGAGCAGTACTTC
TRBV5-6	-	TRBJ1-1	few	CASSFPGTTEAFF	TGTGCCAGCAGCTTCCCGGGTACCACTGAAGCTTTCTTT
TRBV7-9	-	TRBJ1-1	-	CASSFILRGEAFF	TGTGCCAGCAGCTTTATTCTTCGGGGTGAAGCTTTCTTT
TRBV7-9	TRBD1	TRBJ1-1	-	CASSLARQGWTEAFF	TGTGCCAGCAGCTTAGCCCGACAGGGATGGACTGAAGCTTTCTTT
TRBV27	-	TRBJ2-1	-	CASTMTRELHNEQFF	TGTGCCAGCACCATGACGAGGGAGCTCCACAATGAGCAGTTCTTC
TRBV4-3	TRBD1	TRBJ1-1	-	CASSYQGQGYTEAFF	TGCGCCAGCAGCTACCAGGGACAGGGGTACACTGAAGCTTTCTTT
TRBV27	-	TRBJ2-1	-	CASTTGFYNEQFF	TGTGCCAGCACCACAGGGTTTTACAATGAGCAGTTCTTC
TRBV5-6	-	TRBJ1-1	-	CASSLRQGRTEAFF	TGTGCCAGCAGCTTGCGGCAGGGTAGGACTGAAGCTTTCTTT
TRBV7-2	TRBD2	TRBJ2-3	-	CASSFLAGGTDTQYF	TGTGCCAGCAGCTTCCTAGCGGGAGGCACAGATACGCAGTATTTT
TRBV27	-	TRBJ2-1	-	CASSLLLADEQFF	TGTGCCAGCAGTTTATTACTAGCCGATGAGCAGTTCTTC
TRBV4-1	-	TRBJ2-5	-	CASSQLDGEYQETQYF	TGCGCCAGCAGCCAACTAGACGGGGAGTACCAAGAGACCCAGTACTTC
TRBV18	-	TRBJ1-4	-	CASSPYNSQNEKLFF	TGTGCCAGCTCACCATATAACAGCCAGAATGAAAAACTGTTTTTT
TRBV5-6	-	TRBJ2-7	once	CASSFNPSSYEQYF	TGTGCCAGCAGCTTTAATCCTAGCTCCTACGAGCAGTACTTC
TRBV18	-	TRBJ2-7	once	CASSPTDNYEQYF	TGTGCCAGCTCACCGACCGACAATTACGAGCAGTACTTC
TRBV5-6	TRBD2	TRBJ2-5	-	CASSDMGLADETQYF	TGTGCCAGCAGCGACATGGGACTAGCTGACGAGACCCAGTACTTC
TRBV9	TRBD2	TRBJ2-1	-	CASSVGLGVGRDEQFF	TGTGCCAGCAGCGTAGGACTAGGGGTTGGGAGGGATGAGCAGTTCTTC
TRBV30	TRBD1	TRBJ1-1	-	CAWTWTGMNTEAFF	TGTGCCTGGACTTGGACAGGGATGAACACTGAAGCTTTCTTT
TRBV5-4	TRBD2	TRBJ2-1	-	CASAGENEQFF	TGTGCCTCCGCGGGAGAAAATGAGCAGTTCTTC
TRBV11-2	-	TRBJ2-5	-	CASSSHTGGKTQYF	TGTGCCAGCAGCTCGCACACAGGTGGTAAGACCCAGTACTTC
TRBV19	TRBD1	TRBJ2-1	-	CASSIVRTGGEQFF	TGTGCCAGTAGTATAGTCAGGACAGGGGGAGAGCAGTTCTTC
TRBV2	-	TRBJ1-5	-	CATQGPNQPQHF	TGTGCCACCCAGGGTCCCAATCAGCCCCAGCATTTT